Listed here are 10 T cell receptor beta chains from one sample, sequenced in a study of molecular identifiers for immune sequencing clone quantification. One entry per CDR3 protein results from TCRdb running MiXCR on the PCR reads. Seen here are a few hundred thousand distinct CDR3 sequences, around a fifth observed once, and the top ten hold 0.7% to 1%. Sequencing was performed on naive CD8+ T cells from blood, with Jurkat cell RNA spiked in. Subset denoted: FACS-sorted CD8+CD4-CCR7+CD45RA+ naive T cells. The receptor source for this set is a human donor in good health. Some libraries in this study had Jurkat cell RNA spiked in.

Points on this clonotype: This sequence may be a read error, since a much larger clone differs from it by one base. The chain links TRBV9 to TRBJ2-2, with 7 positions matching TRBD1. V dropped 0 bases and J dropped 0; count of bases not matched to a gene: 5. The CDR3 runs 17 residues. CDR1 and CDR2 from the germline V gene are SGDLS and YYNGEE. CDR3 sequence: CASSVAWQGANTGELFF. The CDR3 DNA sequence: TGTGCCAGCAGCGTAGCTTGGCAGGGGGCGAACACCGGGGAGCTGTTTTTT.

This clonotype showed up many times. The chain combines TRBV5-4 with TRBJ2-3, with TRBD2 identical over 11 bases. The CDR3 loop spans 15 amino acids. Germline V gene sequence: CDR1 SGHNT, CDR2 YYREEE (reference sequence). The J segment lost 2 bases and the V segment lost 7 bases, leaving 6 bases of the junction unmatched. The CDR3 sequence is CASHTSGSPTDTQYF. Here the CDR3 DNA reads TGTGCCAGCCATACTAGCGGGAGCCCCACAGATACGCAGTATTTT.

This clonotype occurred once. With a much larger clone just one base away, this may be a read error. The V gene is TRBV7-9, the J gene TRBJ2-6, with D uncertain. The germline V gene has CDR1 SEHNR and CDR2 FQNEAQ (reference sequence). The length of the CDR3 is 17 residues. V lost 5 bases and J 0 bases, leaving 14 bases between the germline ends. CDR3 bases: TGTGCCAGCAGCCGATGGGGTGACTGCTCTGGGGCCAACGTCCTGACTTTC. Translating it yields CASSRWGDCSGANVLTF.

The table lists this clonotype with many counts. The chain combines TRBV9 with TRBJ1-1; D is unclear. The CDR3 runs to 15 residues. Germline V CDR1 and CDR2: SGDLS, YYNGEE. Deletions cut 0 bases from V and 3 bases from J, with 12 bases between. The CDR3 DNA sequence: TGTGCCAGCAGCGTAGGGTTTGGTCCCGACACTGAAGCTTTCTTT. Translation gives CASSVGFGPDTEAFF.

As for this clonotype: This may be a read error: a much more frequent sequence differs by one nucleotide. CDR3 protein: CTSSLRTGDGRNPIANTDTQYF. The CDR3 DNA reads TGTACCAGCAGCTTAAGAACCGGGGACGGACGAAACCCAATAGCCAACACAGATACGCAGTATTTT. V and J are TRBV7-9 and TRBJ2-3; D is possibly TRBD1 or TRBD2 (5 bases each). Germline V gene lookup returns CDR1 SEHNR and CDR2 FQNEAQ (reference sequence). CDR3 length equals 22 residues.

The V and J genes are TRBV6-2 or TRBV6-3 and TRBJ1-6, with D possibly matching TRBD1 (5 bases). The CDR3 is 16 amino acids. CDR1 MNHEY and CDR2 SVGEGT come from the germline V gene. V lost 0 bases and J 7 bases, leaving 13 bases between the germline ends. CDR3 nucleotide sequence: TGTGCCAGCAGTTACTCGCCCAGGGAGGGAAATTCACCCCTCCACTTT. Translation: CASSYSPREGNSPLHF.

In its sample, this clonotype was seen many times. The chain carries TRBV20-1 and TRBJ2-7, with D maybe TRBD2 (6 bases). The CDR3 totals 13 residues. V was clipped by 2 bases and J by 0 bases, with 8 bases between them. Germline lookup yields CDR1 DFQATT and CDR2 SNEGSKA (reference sequence). CDR3 nucleotide sequence: TGCAGTGCTAGATCCGGGAGCTCCTACGAGCAGTACTTC. As protein: CSARSGSSYEQYF.

In this sample, this clonotype turned up a few times. The chain combines TRBV20-1 with TRBJ1-1; D is possibly TRBD1 (6 bases). V lost 5 bases, J lost 3 bases, and 22 bases lay in between. CDR3 length: 16 residues. From germline, CDR1 is DFQATT and CDR2 SNEGSKA (reference sequence). The CDR3 bases are TGCAGTGCTGAAATCTCCGGGACACGGGGAGACACTGAAGCTTTCTTT. Its translation is CSAEISGTRGDTEAFF.

Many counts were recorded for this clonotype. The chain has TRBV3-1 and TRBJ2-3; 8 bases line up with TRBD2. V shed 0 bases and J 6 bases; nucleotides not matched to a gene: 11. Germline V CDR1 and CDR2: LGHDT, YNNKEL (reference sequence). The CDR3 loop spans 17 amino acids. This CDR3 is CASSQEVRGGFSDTQYF. In DNA, the CDR3 is TGTGCCAGCAGCCAAGAAGTCCGCGGGGGGTTCTCCGATACGCAGTATTTT.

This clonotype came up many times. The genes are TRBV20-1 and TRBJ2-3; D tentatively reads TRBD1 or TRBD2 (5 bases each). CDR1 and CDR2 from the germline V gene are DFQATT and SNEGSKA (reference sequence). The CDR3 totals 14 residues. V was pared by 6 bases and J by 3 bases, with 16 bases between. This CDR3 reads CSARDLSGTDTQYF. CDR3 DNA: TGCAGTGCAAGGGACCTTTCGGGAACAGATACGCAGTATTTT.